This TCR beta chain was retrieved from a study of OX40 agonist ivuxolimab in advanced cancers. Regarding the study as a whole: Among T cells, CD8+ cells averaged more expanded clones than CD4+ cells.

Sequenced by immunoSEQ multiplex PCR; TCRdb stores in-frame clones only, minus some. The sample shows 55,000 to 80,000 clones, roughly 87% of them seen only once. Comments on this clone: Its antigen remains unidentified.

This CDR3 is built from 12 residues. CDR1 SQVTM and CDR2 ANQGSEA come from the germline V gene. Trimming pared 6 bases from V and 14 bases from J, leaving 19 bases between. The starting material was CD4+ or CD8+ T cells sorted from blood, obtained in a trial of the OX40 agonist ivuxolimab. V is TRBV29-1 and J is TRBJ1-4, with D possibly being TRBD1 (5 bases). The receptor's source is an adult with an advanced solid tumor such as melanoma, head and neck, liver or kidney cancer. The CDR3 protein is CSVWDLQLNLFF. The CDR3 DNA is TGCAGCGTGTGGGACCTTCAGCTTAACCTGTTTTTT.